The 4 T cell receptor beta chains reported below all come from one sample, sequenced in a study of blood T cell repertoires in COVID-19. Clones were read by immunoSEQ multiplex PCR, and TCRdb kept only the in-frame ones, dropping some. Here the sample spans more than 100,000 clones, around 87% being singletons. The sequenced material came from peripheral blood. The receptors shown here come from a woman aged 60-75 years with acute or convalescent COVID-19.

The chain uses TRBV5-4 and TRBJ2-5; D is possibly TRBD1 (6 bases). The V gene's germline CDR1 is SGHNT and CDR2 YYREEE (reference sequence). This CDR3 is built from 15 residues. The V and J ends lost 4 bases and 1 base respectively, with 14 bases between them. In DNA, the CDR3 is TGTGCCAGCAGCGGACCCGGGACATCCCAAGAGACCCAGTACTTC. This gives the protein CASSGPGTSQETQYF. The entire variable domain, with the rest obtained from reference TRBV5-4 and TRBJ2-5, is as follows: ETGVTQSPTHLIKTRGQQVTLRCSSQSGHNTVSWYQQALGQGPQFIFQYYREEENGRGNFPPRFSGLQFPNYSSELNVNALELDDSALYLCASSGPGTSQETQYFGPGTRLLVL.

This chain joins TRBV29-1 and TRBJ2-5, with D perhaps matching TRBD2 (6 bases). Trimming left V 5 bases short and J 2 bases short, with 12 bases between. In germline, CDR1 is SQVTM, CDR2 ANQGSEA. CDR3 size: 13 residues. This CDR3 reads CSVWRDGQETQYF. The CDR3, as DNA: TGCAGCGTTTGGCGGGATGGACAAGAGACCCAGTACTTC.

The rearrangement links TRBV5-1 to TRBJ2-7, with a weak D call TRBD1 (5 bases). Trimming cost V 0 bases and J 4 bases, with 11 bases left between them. This CDR3 has 14 residues. Looked up from germline, CDR1 is SGHRS and CDR2 is YFSETQ. The CDR3 bases are TGCGCCAGCAGCTTGGGGTTCCAGGGTTACGAGCAGTACTTC. Translation gives CASSLGFQGYEQYF.

This chain joins TRBV9 and TRBJ2-2; 8 bases line up with TRBD2. The CDR3 loop spans 16 amino acids. Germline V gene data show CDR1 as SGDLS and CDR2 as YYNGEE. V shed 0 bases and J 5 bases; nucleotides not matched to a gene: 6. CDR3 in DNA: TGTGCCAGCAGCGTAGAGCAAGCGGGAGTTACCGGGGAGCTGTTTTTT. It is translated as CASSVEQAGVTGELFF.